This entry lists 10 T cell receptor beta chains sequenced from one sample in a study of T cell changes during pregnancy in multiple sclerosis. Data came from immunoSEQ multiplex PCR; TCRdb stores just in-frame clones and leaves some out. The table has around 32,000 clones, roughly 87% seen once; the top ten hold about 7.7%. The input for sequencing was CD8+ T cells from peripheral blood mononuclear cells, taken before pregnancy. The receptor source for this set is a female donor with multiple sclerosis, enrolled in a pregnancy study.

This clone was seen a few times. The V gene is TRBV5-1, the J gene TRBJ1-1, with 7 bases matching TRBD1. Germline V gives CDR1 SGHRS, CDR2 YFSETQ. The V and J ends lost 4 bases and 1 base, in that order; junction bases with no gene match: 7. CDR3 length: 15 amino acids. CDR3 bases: TGCGCCAGCAGCATGACAGGGACGGCGAACACTGAAGCTTTCTTT. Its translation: CASSMTGTANTEAFF.

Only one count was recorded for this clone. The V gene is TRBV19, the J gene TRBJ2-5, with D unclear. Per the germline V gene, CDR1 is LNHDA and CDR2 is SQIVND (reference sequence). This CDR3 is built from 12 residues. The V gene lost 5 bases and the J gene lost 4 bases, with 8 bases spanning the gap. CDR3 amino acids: CASSPSGETQYF. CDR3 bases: TGTGCCAGTAGTCCTTCGGGAGAGACCCAGTACTTC.

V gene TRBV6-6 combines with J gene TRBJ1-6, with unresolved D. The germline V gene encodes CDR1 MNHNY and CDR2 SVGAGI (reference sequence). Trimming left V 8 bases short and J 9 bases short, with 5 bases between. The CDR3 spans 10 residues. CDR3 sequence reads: CASGLSPLHF. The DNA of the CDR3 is TGTGCCAGCGGACTTTCACCCCTCCACTTT.

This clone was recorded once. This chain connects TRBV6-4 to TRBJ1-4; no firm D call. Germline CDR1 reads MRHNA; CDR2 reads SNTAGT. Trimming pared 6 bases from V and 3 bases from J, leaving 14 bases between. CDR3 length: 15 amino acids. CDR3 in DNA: TGTGCCAGCAGGCCTTCTGACGGAGCTAATGAAAAACTGTTTTTT. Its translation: CASRPSDGANEKLFF.

This CDR3 reads CAISDASGMVPYNEQFF. CDR3 bases: TGTGCCATCAGTGATGCTAGCGGGATGGTCCCCTACAATGAGCAGTTCTTC. The rearrangement joins TRBV10-3 to TRBJ2-1, with 9 bases aligning to TRBD2. Trimming removed 3 bases from V and 2 bases from J; junction bases left unmatched: 8. The germline V gene encodes CDR1 ENHRY and CDR2 SYGVKD. The CDR3 loop spans 17 amino acids.

CDR3 loop: CASSSGTKGQGAHGYTF. The CDR3 DNA reads as TGCGCCAGCAGCTCGGGGACAAAGGGACAGGGGGCTCATGGCTACACCTTC. The V gene is TRBV4-3, the J gene TRBJ1-2, with 12 bases aligning to TRBD1. The CDR3 extends over 17 amino acids. V lost 5 bases, J lost 6 bases, and 13 bases stayed unmatched. Germline V CDR1 and CDR2: LGHNA, YSLEER.

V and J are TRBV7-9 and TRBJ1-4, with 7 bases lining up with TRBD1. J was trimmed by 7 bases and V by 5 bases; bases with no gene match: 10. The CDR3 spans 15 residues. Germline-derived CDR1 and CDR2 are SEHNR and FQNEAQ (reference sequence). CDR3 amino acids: CASSLTGEISEKLFF. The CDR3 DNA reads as TGTGCCAGCAGCCTTACAGGGGAAATTAGTGAAAAACTGTTTTTT. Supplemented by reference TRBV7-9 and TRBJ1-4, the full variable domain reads DTGVSQNPRHKITKRGQNVTFRCDPISEHNRLYWYRQTLGQGPEFLTYFQNEAQLEKSRLLSDRFSAERPKGSFSTLEIQRTEQGDSAMYLCASSLTGEISEKLFFGSGTQLSVL.

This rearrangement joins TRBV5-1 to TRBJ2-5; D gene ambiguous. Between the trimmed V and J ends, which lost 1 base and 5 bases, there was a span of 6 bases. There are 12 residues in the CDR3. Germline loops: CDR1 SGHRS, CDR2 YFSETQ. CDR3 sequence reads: CASSLFPETQYF. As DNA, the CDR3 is TGCGCCAGCAGCTTGTTTCCGGAGACCCAGTACTTC. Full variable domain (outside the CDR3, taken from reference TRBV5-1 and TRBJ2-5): KAGVTQTPRYLIKTRGQQVTLSCSPISGHRSVSWYQQTPGQGLQFLFEYFSETQRNKGNFPGRFSGRQFSNSRSEMNVSTLELGDSALYLCASSLFPETQYFGPGTRLLVL.

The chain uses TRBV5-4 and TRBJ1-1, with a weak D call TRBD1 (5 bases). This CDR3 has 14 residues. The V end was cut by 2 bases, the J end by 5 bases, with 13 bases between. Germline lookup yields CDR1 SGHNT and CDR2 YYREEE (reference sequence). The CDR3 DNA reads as TGTGCCAGCAGCTTCGGTGGGGCGCGAACTGAAGCTTTCTTT. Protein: CASSFGGARTEAFF.

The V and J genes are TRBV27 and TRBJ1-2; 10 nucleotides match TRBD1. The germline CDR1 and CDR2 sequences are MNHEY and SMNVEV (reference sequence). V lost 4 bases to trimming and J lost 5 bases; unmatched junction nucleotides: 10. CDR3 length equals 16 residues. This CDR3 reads CASSSDLGTGVYGYTF. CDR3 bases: TGTGCCAGCAGTTCGGACCTCGGGACAGGGGTTTATGGCTACACCTTC.